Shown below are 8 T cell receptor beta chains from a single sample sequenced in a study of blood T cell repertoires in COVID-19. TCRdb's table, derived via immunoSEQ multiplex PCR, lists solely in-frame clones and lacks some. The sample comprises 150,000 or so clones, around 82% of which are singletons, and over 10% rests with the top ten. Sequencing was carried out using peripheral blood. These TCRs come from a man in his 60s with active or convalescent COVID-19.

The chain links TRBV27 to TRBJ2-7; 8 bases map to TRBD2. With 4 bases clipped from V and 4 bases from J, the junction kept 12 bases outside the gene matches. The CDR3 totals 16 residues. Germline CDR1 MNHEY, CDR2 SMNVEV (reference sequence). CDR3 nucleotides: TGTGCCAGCAGTTCCCAAACCGGGACTAGAACGTACGAGCAGTACTTC. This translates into CASSSQTGTRTYEQYF.

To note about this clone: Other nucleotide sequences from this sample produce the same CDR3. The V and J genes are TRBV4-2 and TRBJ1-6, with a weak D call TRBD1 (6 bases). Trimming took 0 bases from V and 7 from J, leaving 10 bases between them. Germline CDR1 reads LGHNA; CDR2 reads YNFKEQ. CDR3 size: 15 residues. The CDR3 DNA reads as TGTGCCAGCAGCCAAGATGGACAGCCCAATTCACCCCTCCACTTT. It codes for CASSQDGQPNSPLHF.

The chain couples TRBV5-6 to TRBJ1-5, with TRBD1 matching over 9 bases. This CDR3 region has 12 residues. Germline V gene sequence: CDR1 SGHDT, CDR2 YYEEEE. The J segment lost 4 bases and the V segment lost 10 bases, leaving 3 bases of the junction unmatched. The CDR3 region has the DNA TGTGCCCGGACAGGGGTGAATCAGCCCCAGCATTTT. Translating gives CARTGVNQPQHF.

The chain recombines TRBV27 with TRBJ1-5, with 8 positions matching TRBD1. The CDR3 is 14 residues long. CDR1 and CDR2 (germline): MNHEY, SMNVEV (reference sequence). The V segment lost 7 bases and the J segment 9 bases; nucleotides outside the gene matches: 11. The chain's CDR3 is CASKGTGPLGPQHF. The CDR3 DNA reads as TGTGCCAGCAAGGGGACAGGCCCGTTGGGGCCCCAGCATTTT.

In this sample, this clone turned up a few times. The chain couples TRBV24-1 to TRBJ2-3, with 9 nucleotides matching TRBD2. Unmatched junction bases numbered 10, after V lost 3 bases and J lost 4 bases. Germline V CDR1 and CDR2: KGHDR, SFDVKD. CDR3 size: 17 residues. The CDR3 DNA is TGTGCCACCAGTGATGGGGGAGTAGCGGGAGTTTCAGATACGCAGTATTTT. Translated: CATSDGGVAGVSDTQYF.

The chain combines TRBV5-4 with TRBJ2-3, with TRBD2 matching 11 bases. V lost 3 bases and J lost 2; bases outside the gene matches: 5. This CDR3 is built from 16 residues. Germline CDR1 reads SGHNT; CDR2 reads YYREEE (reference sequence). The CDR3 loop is CASSSLAGGATDTQYF. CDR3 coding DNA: TGTGCCAGCAGCTCCCTAGCGGGAGGAGCCACAGATACGCAGTATTTT.

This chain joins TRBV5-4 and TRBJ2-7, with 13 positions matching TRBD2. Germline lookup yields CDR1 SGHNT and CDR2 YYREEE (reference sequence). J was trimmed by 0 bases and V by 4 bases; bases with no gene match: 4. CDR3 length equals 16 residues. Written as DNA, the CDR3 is TGTGCCAGCAGCGGGACTAGCGGGAACTTCTCCTACGAGCAGTACTTC. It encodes CASSGTSGNFSYEQYF.

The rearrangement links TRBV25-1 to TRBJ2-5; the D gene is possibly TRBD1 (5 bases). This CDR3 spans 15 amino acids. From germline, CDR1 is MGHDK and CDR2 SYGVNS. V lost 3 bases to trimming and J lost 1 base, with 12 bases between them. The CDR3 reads CASSEGRGRQETQYF. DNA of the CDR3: TGTGCCAGCAGTGAGGGAAGGGGCCGCCAAGAGACCCAGTACTTC.